These 29 T cell receptor beta chains were all obtained from the same sample, sequenced in a study of cytomegalovirus exposure and HLA in healthy donors. The study ran its PCR with 60 Vbeta and 13 Jbeta primers. Here immunoSEQ multiplex PCR was the method, and the copy in TCRdb shows in-frame clones only, minus some. The table lists around 97,000 clones, more than 75% of them singletons. Sequenced material: PBMCs. These receptors came from a woman younger than 30 in good health and CMV-seropositive.

This clone was picked up one time. The CDR3 nucleotides read TGCAGCGTAACTGACAGCTCCGGTCAGCCCCAGCATTTT. Its translation: CSVTDSSGQPQHF. V is TRBV29-1 and J is TRBJ1-5; D perhaps matches TRBD1 (5 bases). Trimming shortened V by 6 bases and J by 6 bases, and 15 bases separated the two germline ends. This CDR3 is 13 amino acids long. Germline assignment: CDR1 SQVTM and CDR2 ANQGSEA.

The rearrangement uses TRBV7-7 and TRBJ1-4, with a weak D call TRBD1 (6 bases). CDR1 is SSHAT, CDR2 FNYEAQ, per germline (reference sequence). The CDR3 runs 14 residues. V was pared by 5 bases and J by 10 bases, with 17 bases between. The CDR3 sequence is CASSPSGQRAKLFF. The CDR3 DNA follows: TGTGCCAGCAGCCCTTCTGGACAGAGAGCAAAACTGTTTTTT.

This rearrangement joins TRBV7-6 to TRBJ2-3; 14 bases fit TRBD2. The germline CDR1 and CDR2 sequences are SGHVS and FNYEAQ. The V segment lost 2 bases and the J segment 5 bases; nucleotides outside the gene matches: 3. The CDR3 consists of 16 residues. CDR3 loop: CASSLKTSGRGDTQYF. The CDR3 region has the DNA TGTGCCAGCAGCTTAAAGACTAGCGGGAGGGGAGATACGCAGTATTTT.

The chain recombines TRBV27 with TRBJ1-4, with D possibly TRBD1 on 5 matching bases. Trimming took off 3 bases at V and 8 bases at J, with 10 bases between the two ends. Germline loops: CDR1 MNHEY, CDR2 SMNVEV (reference sequence). The CDR3 extends over 13 amino acids. The CDR3 loop is CASSFGGLEKLFF. In DNA form, the CDR3 reads TGTGCCAGCAGTTTCGGGGGATTGGAAAAACTGTTTTTT.

This clone was observed a handful of times. This sequence joins TRBV5-1 and TRBJ1-6; 7 bases fit TRBD1. The CDR3 covers 13 residues. Trimming removed 2 bases from V and 9 bases from J; junction bases left unmatched: 2. In germline, CDR1 is SGHRS, CDR2 YFSETQ. The CDR3 loop reads CASSFDRVSPLHF. The CDR3 DNA reads as TGCGCCAGCAGCTTCGACAGGGTTTCACCCCTCCACTTT. The complete variable domain, with remaining parts taken from reference TRBV5-1 and TRBJ1-6, reads KAGVTQTPRYLIKTRGQQVTLSCSPISGHRSVSWYQQTPGQGLQFLFEYFSETQRNKGNFPGRFSGRQFSNSRSEMNVSTLELGDSALYLCASSFDRVSPLHFGNGTRLTVT.

This clone was picked up a small number of times. The V and J genes are TRBV7-2 and TRBJ2-2; 9 bases align to TRBD2. Germline V gene sequence: CDR1 SGHTA, CDR2 FQGNSA. The CDR3 runs to 18 residues. Trimming removed 7 bases from V and 7 bases from J; junction bases left unmatched: 19. In DNA form, the CDR3 reads TGTGCCAGCATCACCAAGGCTTTAGCGGGAGTCCAGGACGGGGAGCTGTTTTTT. Residues: CASITKALAGVQDGELFF.

This chain joins TRBV10-3 and TRBJ2-7, with 8 bases aligning to TRBD1. J lost 3 bases, V lost 7 bases, and 5 bases had no gene match. The CDR3 sequence is 13 residues long. Germline lookup yields CDR1 ENHRY and CDR2 SYGVKD. CDR3 coding DNA: TGTGCCATCAAAAAAACAGGGGGCTACGAGCAGTACTTC. It codes for CAIKKTGGYEQYF.

This chain joins TRBV5-5 and TRBJ1-1; D is possibly TRBD1 (5 bases). The V gene's germline CDR1 is SGHKS and CDR2 YYEKEE (reference sequence). V dropped 0 bases and J dropped 8 bases, with 8 bases sitting between them. The CDR3 contains 12 residues. CDR3 nucleotides: TGTGCCAGCAGCTTGGGACAGCTAGAAGCTTTCTTT. The encoded protein is CASSLGQLEAFF.

The V call is TRBV9, the J call TRBJ2-3, with D hard to call. The CDR3 sequence is 16 residues long. Germline CDR1 reads SGDLS; CDR2 reads YYNGEE. Trimming left V 0 bases short and J 0 bases short, with 11 bases between. Written as DNA, the CDR3 is TGTGCCAGCAGCGTAGAGGCAGGCCAGAGCACAGATACGCAGTATTTT. Encoded protein: CASSVEAGQSTDTQYF.

The chain joins TRBV5-6 to TRBJ2-5; no clear D. Trimming took 3 bases from V and 5 from J, leaving 11 bases between them. The CDR3 loop spans 13 amino acids. Looked up from germline, CDR1 is SGHDT and CDR2 is YYEEEE. The CDR3 region has the DNA TGTGCCAGCAGCTCACCACGCGGTGAGACCCAGTACTTC. It codes for CASSSPRGETQYF.

The V and J genes are TRBV9 and TRBJ1-3; 9 bases fit TRBD1. Germline CDR1 SGDLS, CDR2 YYNGEE. The CDR3 is 17 residues long. J gave up 3 bases and V 0 bases, and 7 bases lay outside the gene matches. CDR3 loop: CASSVDHGTGHGNTIYF. In nucleotides, the CDR3 is TGTGCCAGCAGCGTAGACCATGGGACAGGGCATGGAAACACCATATATTTT.

The chain has TRBV27 and TRBJ1-1, with 7 bases that match TRBD1. This CDR3 has 14 amino acids. J lost 4 bases, V lost 0 bases, and 2 bases had no gene match. Germline V gives CDR1 MNHEY, CDR2 SMNVEV (reference sequence). CDR3 sequence (DNA): TGTGCCAGCAGTTTATCAGAGGGGGCCACTGAAGCTTTCTTT. Amino acid sequence: CASSLSEGATEAFF.

V and J are TRBV5-3 and TRBJ1-5; TRBD1 aligns across 9 bases. TRBV5-3 is known as an ORF, though its function is uncertain. The length of the CDR3 is 17 residues. Trimming took 9 bases from V and 0 from J; bases not matched to a gene: 13. CDR3 DNA sequence: TGTGCCAACTACTTACAGGGGGCGCGTAGTAGCAATCAGCCCCAGCATTTT. Amino acid sequence: CANYLQGARSSNQPQHF.

The J gene is TRBJ2-1, the V gene TRBV7-3; D not certain. The CDR3 is 14 residues long. Trimming removed 0 bases from V and 0 bases from J, with 3 bases in between. From germline, CDR1 is SGHTA and CDR2 FQGTGA. For the CDR3, the DNA is TGTGCCAGCAGCTTAACTAGCTCCTACAATGAGCAGTTCTTC. Protein: CASSLTSSYNEQFF.

The J gene is TRBJ2-1, the V gene TRBV30; 9 bases agree with TRBD2. This CDR3 is 18 amino acids long. CDR1 and CDR2 (germline): GTSNPN, SVGIG (reference sequence). With 2 bases clipped from V and 6 bases from J, the junction kept 17 bases outside the gene matches. Here the CDR3 reads CAWSSTKLSGLAGNEQFF. CDR3 DNA: TGTGCCTGGAGTTCCACAAAATTGTCGGGACTAGCAGGCAATGAGCAGTTCTTC.

This chain connects TRBV5-6 to TRBJ1-2, with 8 nucleotides matching TRBD1. This CDR3 comprises 13 residues. V lost 6 bases to trimming and J lost 4 bases; unmatched junction nucleotides: 5. The germline CDR1 and CDR2 sequences are SGHDT and YYEEEE. This CDR3 reads CASNGQGTYGYTF. The CDR3 DNA follows: TGTGCCAGCAACGGACAGGGCACCTATGGCTACACCTTC. The variable domain in full, completed from reference TRBV5-6 and TRBJ1-2, reads DAGVTQSPTHLIKTRGQQVTLRCSPKSGHDTVSWYQQALGQGPQFIFQYYEEEERQRGNFPDRFSGHQFPNYSSELNVNALLLGDSALYLCASNGQGTYGYTFGSGTRLTVV.

This clone is a singleton in its sample. The same CDR3 is also encoded by other DNA sequences in this sample. The chain recombines TRBV5-6 with TRBJ1-2, with 7 positions matching TRBD1. This CDR3 spans 13 amino acids. Germline V gives CDR1 SGHDT, CDR2 YYEEEE. Germline trimming cut 3 bases from V and 4 bases from J; bases unmatched to any gene: 3. Written as DNA, the CDR3 is TGTGCCAGCAGCTCCGGACAGGTCTATGGCTACACCTTC. It encodes CASSSGQVYGYTF.

Note on this clone: Germline and junction disagree at one end, which may indicate a read error. V usage is TRBV7-9 and J usage is TRBJ2-7; D unclear. From germline, CDR1 is SEHNR and CDR2 FQNEAQ (reference sequence). The CDR3 is 12 amino acids. The CDR3 is CSSSLRDYEQYF. Written as DNA, the CDR3 is TGTTCCAGCAGCTTAAGAGACTACGAGCAGTACTTC.

The chain is built from TRBV19 and TRBJ1-1, with TRBD1 identical over 8 bases. V lost 5 bases to trimming and J lost 6 bases; unmatched junction nucleotides: 8. This CDR3 region has 14 residues. The germline CDR1 and CDR2 sequences are LNHDA and SQIVND (reference sequence). The CDR3 loop reads CASSGQGAHAEAFF. The CDR3 DNA follows: TGTGCCAGTAGTGGCCAGGGGGCGCACGCTGAAGCTTTCTTT.

The V call is TRBV9, the J call TRBJ1-3; 7 bases match TRBD1. Germline values: CDR1 SGDLS, CDR2 YYNGEE. V was clipped by 0 bases and J by 4 bases; unmatched bases: 4. The CDR3 loop spans 15 amino acids. The DNA of the CDR3 is TGTGCCAGCAGCGTAGAAGGGACAGTAGGAAACACCATATATTTT. It encodes CASSVEGTVGNTIYF.

The chain employs TRBV27 and TRBJ1-2; D ambiguous. This CDR3 contains 12 residues. From germline, CDR1 is MNHEY and CDR2 SMNVEV (reference sequence). Trimming pared 10 bases from V and 2 bases from J, leaving 11 bases between. CDR3 loop: CATLAGNYGYTF. CDR3 coding DNA: TGTGCCACCCTTGCGGGGAACTATGGCTACACCTTC.

The chain links TRBV5-6 to TRBJ1-2, with 8 bases aligning to TRBD1. The CDR3 is made up of 16 amino acids. Germline V gives CDR1 SGHDT, CDR2 YYEEEE. After removal of 4 bases from V and 2 bases from J, the junction contained 10 bases not matched to a gene. The DNA for the CDR3 is TGTGCCAGCAGCCCCGGACAGGGAAAGACGAACTATGGCTACACCTTC. This translates into CASSPGQGKTNYGYTF.

The V gene is TRBV7-9, the J gene TRBJ2-7; a weak D match, TRBD1 (6 bases). This CDR3 has 16 residues. Trimming shortened V by 4 bases and J by 4 bases, and 20 bases separated the two germline ends. Germline CDR1 SEHNR, CDR2 FQNEAQ (reference sequence). The CDR3 nucleotides are TGTGCCAGCAGCTGGGTAATTGGACAGACCTTTTACGAGCAGTACTTC. Its translation is CASSWVIGQTFYEQYF.

The rearrangement uses TRBV9 and TRBJ2-3; TRBD2 aligns across 10 bases. There are 16 residues in the CDR3. V lost 4 bases and J lost 4; bases outside the gene matches: 9. Germline assignment: CDR1 SGDLS and CDR2 YYNGEE. CDR3 sequence: CASSLNKRGGPDTQYF. The DNA for the CDR3 is TGTGCCAGCAGCCTTAATAAGCGGGGGGGCCCAGATACGCAGTATTTT.

This chain uses TRBV4-1 with TRBJ2-3, with D possibly matching TRBD2 (5 bases). Germline loops: CDR1 MGHRA, CDR2 YSYEKL. This CDR3 region has 15 residues. V lost 0 bases, J lost 5 bases, and 12 bases lay in between. DNA for the CDR3: TGCGCCAGCAGCCAAGATCAGGAGCGGAGAGATACGCAGTATTTT. Translation gives CASSQDQERRDTQYF.

V is TRBV9 and J is TRBJ2-5, with TRBD2 matching 10 bases. The J call is doubtful: the DNA matches TRBJ2-7 better. CDR1 and CDR2 (germline): SGDLS, YYNGEE. There are 15 residues in the CDR3. The CDR3 DNA reads as TGTGCCAGCAGCGGGGCTAGCGGGAGTCTGTACGAGCAGTACTTC. It codes for CASSGASGSLYEQYF.

V usage is TRBV6-6 and J usage is TRBJ2-1; 7 bases are shared with TRBD2. The CDR3 is made up of 15 amino acids. The V and J ends lost 5 bases and 4 bases, in that order; junction bases with no gene match: 8. The germline CDR1 and CDR2 sequences are MNHNY and SVGAGI (reference sequence). The CDR3 region is CASSGGDSGYNEQFF. CDR3 sequence (DNA): TGTGCCAGCAGTGGGGGTGATAGCGGGTACAATGAGCAGTTCTTC.

The chain combines TRBV7-9 with TRBJ2-2, with TRBD2 identical over 10 bases. J lost 1 base, V lost 4 bases, and 9 bases had no gene match. Germline values: CDR1 SEHNR, CDR2 FQNEAQ (reference sequence). The CDR3 covers 18 residues. The CDR3 DNA sequence: TGTGCCAGCAGCTCCCGGAGTTCTAGCGGGAGGAACACCGGGGAGCTGTTTTTT. Translation gives CASSSRSSSGRNTGELFF. The full variable domain, completed using reference TRBV7-9 and TRBJ2-2, is DTGVSQNPRHKITKRGQNVTFRCDPISEHNRLYWYRQTLGQGPEFLTYFQNEAQLEKSRLLSDRFSAERPKGSFSTLEIQRTEQGDSAMYLCASSSRSSSGRNTGELFFGEGSRLTVL.

The chain couples TRBV12-5 to TRBJ2-1, with D hard to call. The germline CDR1 and CDR2 sequences are LGHNT and FRNRAP. CDR3 size: 12 residues. With 8 bases removed from V and 9 bases from J, the gap between germline ends came to 14 bases. CDR3 sequence: CASQEQGGEQFF. The CDR3 DNA reads as TGTGCTAGTCAGGAACAAGGTGGTGAGCAGTTCTTC.